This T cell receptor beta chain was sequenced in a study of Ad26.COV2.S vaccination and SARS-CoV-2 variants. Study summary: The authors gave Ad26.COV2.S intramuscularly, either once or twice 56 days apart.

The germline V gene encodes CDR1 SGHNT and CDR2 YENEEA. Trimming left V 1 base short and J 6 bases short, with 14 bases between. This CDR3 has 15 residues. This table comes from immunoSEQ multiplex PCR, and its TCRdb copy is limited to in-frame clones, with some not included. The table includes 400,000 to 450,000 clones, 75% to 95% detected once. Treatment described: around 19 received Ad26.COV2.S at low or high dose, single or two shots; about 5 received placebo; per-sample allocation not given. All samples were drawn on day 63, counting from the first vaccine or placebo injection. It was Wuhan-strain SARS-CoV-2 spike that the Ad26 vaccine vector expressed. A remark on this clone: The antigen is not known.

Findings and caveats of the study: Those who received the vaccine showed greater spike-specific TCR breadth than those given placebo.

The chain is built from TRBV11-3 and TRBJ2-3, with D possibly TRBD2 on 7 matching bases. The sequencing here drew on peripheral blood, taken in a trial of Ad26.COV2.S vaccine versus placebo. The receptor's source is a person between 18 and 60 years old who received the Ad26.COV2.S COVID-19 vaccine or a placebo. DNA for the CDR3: TGTGCCAGCAGCTTAGGCGGGAGAACAGGGGATACGCAGTATTTT. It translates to CASSLGGRTGDTQYF.